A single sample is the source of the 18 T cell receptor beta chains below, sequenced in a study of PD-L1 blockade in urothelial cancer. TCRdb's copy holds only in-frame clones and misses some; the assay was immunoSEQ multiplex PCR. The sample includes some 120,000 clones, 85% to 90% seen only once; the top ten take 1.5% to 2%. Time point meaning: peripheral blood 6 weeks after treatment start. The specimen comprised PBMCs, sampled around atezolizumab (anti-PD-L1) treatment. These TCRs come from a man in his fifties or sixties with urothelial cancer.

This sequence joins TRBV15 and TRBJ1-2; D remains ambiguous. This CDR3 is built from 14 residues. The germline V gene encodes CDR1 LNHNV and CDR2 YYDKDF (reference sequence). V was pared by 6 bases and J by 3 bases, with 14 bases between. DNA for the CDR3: TGTGCCACCAGACTTCTGAGCGGGGACTATGGCTACACCTTC. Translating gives CATRLLSGDYGYTF.

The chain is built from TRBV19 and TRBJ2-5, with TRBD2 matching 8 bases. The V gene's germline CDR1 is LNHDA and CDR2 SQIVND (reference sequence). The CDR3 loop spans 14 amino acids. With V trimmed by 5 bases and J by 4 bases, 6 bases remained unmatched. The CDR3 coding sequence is TGTGCCAGTAGTTTATACGGGGGGGTAGAGACCCAGTACTTC. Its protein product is CASSLYGGVETQYF.

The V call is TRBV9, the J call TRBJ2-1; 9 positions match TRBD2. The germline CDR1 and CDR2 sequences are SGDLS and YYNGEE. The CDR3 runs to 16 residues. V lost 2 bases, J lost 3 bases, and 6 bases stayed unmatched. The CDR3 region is CASSVASGVGYNEQFF. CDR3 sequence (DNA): TGTGCCAGCAGCGTTGCTAGCGGGGTGGGCTACAATGAGCAGTTCTTC.

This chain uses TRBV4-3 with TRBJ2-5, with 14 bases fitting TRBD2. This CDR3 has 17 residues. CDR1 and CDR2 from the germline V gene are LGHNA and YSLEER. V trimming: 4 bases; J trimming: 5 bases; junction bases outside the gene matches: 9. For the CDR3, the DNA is TGCGCCAGCAGCCTGACTAGCGGGGGGGCAGGTTGGGAGACCCAGTACTTC. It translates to CASSLTSGGAGWETQYF.

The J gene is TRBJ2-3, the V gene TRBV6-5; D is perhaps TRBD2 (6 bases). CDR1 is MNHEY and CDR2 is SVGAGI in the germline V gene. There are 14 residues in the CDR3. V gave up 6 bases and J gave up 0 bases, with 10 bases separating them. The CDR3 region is CASRPGDSTDTQYF. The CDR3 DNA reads TGTGCCAGCAGGCCGGGGGACAGCACAGATACGCAGTATTTT.

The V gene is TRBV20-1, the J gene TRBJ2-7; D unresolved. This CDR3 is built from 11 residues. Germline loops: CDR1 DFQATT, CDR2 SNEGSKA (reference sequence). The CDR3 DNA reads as TGCAGAGCTGTGAGCTCCTACGAGCAGTACTTC. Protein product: CRAVSSYEQYF.

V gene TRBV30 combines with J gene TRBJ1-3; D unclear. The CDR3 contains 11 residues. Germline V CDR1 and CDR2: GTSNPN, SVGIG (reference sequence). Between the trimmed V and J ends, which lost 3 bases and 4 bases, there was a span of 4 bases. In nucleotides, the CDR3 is TGTGCCTGGAGCGTGGGAAACACCATATATTTT. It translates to CAWSVGNTIYF.

Written as DNA, the CDR3 is TGCGCCAGCAGTGAAGGGCAGCGGAGGACAGATACGCAGTATTTT. Residues: CASSEGQRRTDTQYF. The chain recombines TRBV10-2 with TRBJ2-3, with D possibly matching TRBD2 (5 bases). V was clipped by 3 bases and J by 3 bases, with 13 bases between them. CDR1 is WSHSY, CDR2 SAAADI, per germline. The CDR3 sequence is 15 residues long.

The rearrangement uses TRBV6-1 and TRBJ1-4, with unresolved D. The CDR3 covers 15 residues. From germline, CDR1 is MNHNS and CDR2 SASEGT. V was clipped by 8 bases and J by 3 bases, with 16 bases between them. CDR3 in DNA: TGTGCCAGCTGCAGCCGGAGTGCGGCTAATGAAAAACTGTTTTTT. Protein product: CASCSRSAANEKLFF.

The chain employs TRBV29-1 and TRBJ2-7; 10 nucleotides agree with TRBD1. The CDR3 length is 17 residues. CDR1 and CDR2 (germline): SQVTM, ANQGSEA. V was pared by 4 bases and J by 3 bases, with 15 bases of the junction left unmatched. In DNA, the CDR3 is TGCAGCGTTGGGGGACAGGGGAATGGCGGGCCCCTCTACGAGCAGTACTTC. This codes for CSVGGQGNGGPLYEQYF.

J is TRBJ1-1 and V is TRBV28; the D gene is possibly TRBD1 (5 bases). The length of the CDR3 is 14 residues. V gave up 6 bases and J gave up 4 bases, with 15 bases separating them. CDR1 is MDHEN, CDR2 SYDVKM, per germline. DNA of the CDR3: TGTGCCAGCAGCCCCCCGACAGCCGGCACTGAAGCTTTCTTT. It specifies CASSPPTAGTEAFF.

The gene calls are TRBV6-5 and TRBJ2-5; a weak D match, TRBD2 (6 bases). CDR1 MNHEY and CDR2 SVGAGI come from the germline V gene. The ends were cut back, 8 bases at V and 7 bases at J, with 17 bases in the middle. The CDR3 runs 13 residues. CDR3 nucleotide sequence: TGTGCCAGCTCAAACCGGAGGGGCGGGACCCAGTACTTC. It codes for CASSNRRGGTQYF.

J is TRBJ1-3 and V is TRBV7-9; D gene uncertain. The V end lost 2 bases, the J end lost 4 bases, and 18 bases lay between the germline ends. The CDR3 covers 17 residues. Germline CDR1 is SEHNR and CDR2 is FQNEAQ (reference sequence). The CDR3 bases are TGTGCCAGCAGCTTAAAGCGTGTGGAAATCTCCGGAAACACCATATATTTT. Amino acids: CASSLKRVEISGNTIYF.

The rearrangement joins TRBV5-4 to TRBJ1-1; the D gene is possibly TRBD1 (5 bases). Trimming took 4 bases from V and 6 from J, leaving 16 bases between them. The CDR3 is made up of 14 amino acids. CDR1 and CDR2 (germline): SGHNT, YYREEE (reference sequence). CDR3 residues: CASSKSTGVAEAFF. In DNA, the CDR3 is TGTGCCAGCAGCAAAAGCACGGGGGTGGCTGAAGCTTTCTTT.

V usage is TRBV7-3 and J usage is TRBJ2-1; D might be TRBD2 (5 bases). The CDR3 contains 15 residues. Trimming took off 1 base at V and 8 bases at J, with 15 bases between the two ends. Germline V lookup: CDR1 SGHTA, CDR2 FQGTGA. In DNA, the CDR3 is TGTGCCAGCAGCTTAAGACTAACGAAGGCATATGAGCAGTTCTTC. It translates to CASSLRLTKAYEQFF.

CDR3 protein: CASSQATGDQPQHF. CDR3 in DNA: TGCGCCAGCAGCCAAGCCACAGGGGATCAGCCCCAGCATTTT. The chain is built from TRBV4-1 and TRBJ1-5, with 7 bases lining up with TRBD1. Unmatched junction bases numbered 2, after V lost 1 base and J lost 5 bases. Germline V gives CDR1 MGHRA, CDR2 YSYEKL. The CDR3 covers 14 residues.

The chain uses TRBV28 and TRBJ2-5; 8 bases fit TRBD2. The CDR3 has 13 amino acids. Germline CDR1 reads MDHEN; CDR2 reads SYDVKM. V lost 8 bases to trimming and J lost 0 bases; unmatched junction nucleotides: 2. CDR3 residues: CASRSGNQETQYF. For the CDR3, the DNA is TGTGCCAGCCGTAGCGGGAACCAAGAGACCCAGTACTTC. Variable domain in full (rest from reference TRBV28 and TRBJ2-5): DVKVTQSSRYLVKRTGEKVFLECVQDMDHENMFWYRQDPGLGLRLIYFSYDVKMKEKGDIPEGYSVSREKKERFSLILESASTNQTSMYLCASRSGNQETQYFGPGTRLLVL.

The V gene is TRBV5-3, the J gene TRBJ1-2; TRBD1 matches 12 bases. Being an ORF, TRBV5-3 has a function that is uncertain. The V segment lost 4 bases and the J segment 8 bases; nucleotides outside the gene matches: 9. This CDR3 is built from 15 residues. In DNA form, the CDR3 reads TGTGCCAGAAGCGGGACAGGGGGCAAGGCCGGCGGCTACACCTTC. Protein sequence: CARSGTGGKAGGYTF.